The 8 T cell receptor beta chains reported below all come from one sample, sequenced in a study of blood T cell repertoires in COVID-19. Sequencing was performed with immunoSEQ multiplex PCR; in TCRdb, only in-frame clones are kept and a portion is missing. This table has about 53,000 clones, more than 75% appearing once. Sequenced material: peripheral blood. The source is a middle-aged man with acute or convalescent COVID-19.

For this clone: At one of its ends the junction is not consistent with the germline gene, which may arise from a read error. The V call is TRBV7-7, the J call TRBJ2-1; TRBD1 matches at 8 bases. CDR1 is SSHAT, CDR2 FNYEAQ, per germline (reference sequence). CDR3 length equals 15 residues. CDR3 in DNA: TGTGCTAGCAGCCTGGGGACAGGCTCGTTCAATGAGCAGTTCTTC. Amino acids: CASSLGTGSFNEQFF.

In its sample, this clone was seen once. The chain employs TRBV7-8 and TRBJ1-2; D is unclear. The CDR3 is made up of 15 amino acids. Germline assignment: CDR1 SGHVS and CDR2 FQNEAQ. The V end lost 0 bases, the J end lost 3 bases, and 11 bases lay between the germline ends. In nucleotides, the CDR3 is TGTGCCAGCAGCTTAGCGCCGGGGTTCGACTATGGCTACACCTTC. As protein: CASSLAPGFDYGYTF.

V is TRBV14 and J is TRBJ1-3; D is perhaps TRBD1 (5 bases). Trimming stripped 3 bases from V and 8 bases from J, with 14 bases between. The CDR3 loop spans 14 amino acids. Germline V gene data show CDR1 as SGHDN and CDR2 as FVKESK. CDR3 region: CASSQEGPRDTIYF. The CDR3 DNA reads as TGTGCCAGCAGCCAGGAGGGGCCGAGGGACACCATATATTTT.

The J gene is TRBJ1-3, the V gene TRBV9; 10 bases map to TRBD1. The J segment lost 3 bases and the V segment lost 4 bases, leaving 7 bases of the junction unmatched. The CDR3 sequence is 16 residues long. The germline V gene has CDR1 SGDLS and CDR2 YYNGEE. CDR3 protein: CASSPLTGGNGNTIYF. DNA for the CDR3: TGTGCCAGCAGCCCCTTGACAGGGGGCAATGGAAACACCATATATTTT.

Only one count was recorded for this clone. Written as DNA, the CDR3 is TGTGCCAGCTCACCGACAGGGGAGAACACTGAAGCTTTCTTT. Its protein product is CASSPTGENTEAFF. This rearrangement joins TRBV18 to TRBJ1-1; 8 positions agree with TRBD1. V was clipped by 3 bases and J by 1 base; unmatched bases: 1. CDR1 is KGHSH and CDR2 is LQKENI in the germline V gene. The length of the CDR3 is 14 residues.

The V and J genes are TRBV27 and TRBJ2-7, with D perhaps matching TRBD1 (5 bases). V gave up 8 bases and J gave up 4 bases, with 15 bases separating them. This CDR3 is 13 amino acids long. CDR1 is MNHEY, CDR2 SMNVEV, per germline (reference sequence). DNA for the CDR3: TGTGCCAGCTCGTGGGGCGCCCTATACGAGCAGTACTTC. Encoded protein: CASSWGALYEQYF.

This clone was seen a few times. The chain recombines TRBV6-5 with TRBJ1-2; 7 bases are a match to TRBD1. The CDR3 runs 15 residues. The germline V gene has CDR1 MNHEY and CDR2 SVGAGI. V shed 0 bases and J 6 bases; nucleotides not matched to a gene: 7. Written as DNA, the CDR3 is TGTGCCAGCAGTTACTCGACCTTGGACAGGAATGGCTACACCTTC. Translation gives CASSYSTLDRNGYTF.

The CDR3 protein is CASSQGSRGFQETQYF. CDR3 nucleotide sequence: TGTGCCAGCAGCCAAGGGTCGCGGGGTTTCCAAGAGACCCAGTACTTC. The chain couples TRBV3-1 (or the pseudogene TRBV3-2) to TRBJ2-5, with D perhaps TRBD2 (6 bases). The CDR3 consists of 16 residues. Germline V gives CDR1 LGHDT, CDR2 YNNKEL (reference sequence). V lost 1 base, J lost 1 base, and 13 bases lay in between.